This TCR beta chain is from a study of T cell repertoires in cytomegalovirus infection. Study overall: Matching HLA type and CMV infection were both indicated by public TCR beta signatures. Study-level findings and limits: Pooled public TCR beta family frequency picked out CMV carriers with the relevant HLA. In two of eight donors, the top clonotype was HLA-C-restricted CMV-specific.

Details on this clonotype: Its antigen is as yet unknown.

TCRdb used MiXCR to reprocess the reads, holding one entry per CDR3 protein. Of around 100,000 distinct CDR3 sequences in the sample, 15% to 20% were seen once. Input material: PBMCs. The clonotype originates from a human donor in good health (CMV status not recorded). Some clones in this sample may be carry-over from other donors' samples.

CDR3 DNA sequence: TGCGCCAGCAGCTTCCCGGGACAGGGGGCCGATGGCTACACCTTC. Encoded protein: CASSFPGQGADGYTF. V usage is TRBV5-1 and J usage is TRBJ1-2; 12 bases map to TRBD1. Germline values: CDR1 SGHRS, CDR2 YFSETQ. The CDR3 has 15 amino acids. V shed 2 bases and J 6 bases; nucleotides not matched to a gene: 5. Complete variable domain (other parts from reference TRBV5-1 and TRBJ1-2): KAGVTQTPRYLIKTRGQQVTLSCSPISGHRSVSWYQQTPGQGLQFLFEYFSETQRNKGNFPGRFSGRQFSNSRSEMNVSTLELGDSALYLCASSFPGQGADGYTFGSGTRLTVV.